These 9 T cell receptor beta chains originate from one sample sequenced in a study of OX40 agonist ivuxolimab in advanced cancers. Library prep was done by the immunoSEQ multiplex PCR assay. Not all clones reach the TCRdb copy of this immuneACCESS table, which keeps in-frame sequences only. Checked studies attribute under half of the gap to unresolved V genes and leave the rest unexplained. The sample table lists over 75,000 clones, about 94% of them with a count of one. Of the sample, 1% to 1.3% falls within the top ten clones. This material consisted of CD4+ or CD8+ T cells sorted from blood, taken in a trial of the OX40 agonist ivuxolimab. The receptors stem from an adult with an advanced solid tumor such as melanoma, head and neck, liver or kidney cancer.

The chain employs TRBV5-1 and TRBJ1-4; no clear D. Germline V gene lookup returns CDR1 SGHRS and CDR2 YFSETQ. V was pared by 0 bases and J by 0 bases, with 6 bases between. CDR3 length: 15 residues. The CDR3 region is CASSLGRATNEKLFF. The CDR3 DNA is TGCGCCAGCAGCTTGGGACGGGCAACTAATGAAAAACTGTTTTTT.

This clone was found a few times. The chain couples TRBV10-3 to TRBJ1-1; TRBD1 is a possible D gene (6 bases). Trimming pared 3 bases from V and 0 bases from J, leaving 8 bases between. CDR1 is ENHRY, CDR2 SYGVKD, per germline. The CDR3 runs 14 residues. The CDR3 region has the DNA TGTGCCATCAGTGAAGGACAGTTGAACACTGAAGCTTTCTTT. This gives the protein CAISEGQLNTEAFF.

The chain links TRBV5-1 to TRBJ1-4; 7 bases align to TRBD1. The V and J ends lost 4 bases and 8 bases, in that order; junction bases with no gene match: 11. This CDR3 region has 15 residues. From germline, CDR1 is SGHRS and CDR2 YFSETQ. CDR3 bases: TGCGCCAGCAGCCCGCAGACAGGGTTAGGGGAAAAACTGTTTTTT. This translates into CASSPQTGLGEKLFF.

This clone is labeled as medium-sized. The chain employs TRBV11-2 and TRBJ2-1; D is perhaps TRBD2 (5 bases). The CDR3 has 14 residues. V gave up 2 bases and J gave up 8 bases, with 13 bases separating them. In germline, CDR1 is SGHAT, CDR2 FQNNGV. The CDR3 nucleotides are TGTGCCAGCAGCTTATCACTAGTTAGAGATGAGCAGTTCTTC. Encoded protein: CASSLSLVRDEQFF.

This clone was observed a single time. The V call is TRBV10-3, the J call TRBJ2-5; D is undetermined. The germline V gene encodes CDR1 ENHRY and CDR2 SYGVKD. Trimming took 4 bases from V and 2 from J, leaving 8 bases between them. There are 13 residues in the CDR3. In DNA, the CDR3 is TGTGCCATCAGTGCGAGTGCTCAAGAGACCCAGTACTTC. Residues: CAISASAQETQYF.

The chain joins TRBV27 to TRBJ2-7, with D perhaps matching TRBD1 (6 bases). The CDR3 runs 17 residues. The V gene's germline CDR1 is MNHEY and CDR2 SMNVEV (reference sequence). Trimming took off 3 bases at V and 0 bases at J, with 18 bases between the two ends. The CDR3 nucleotides are TGTGCCAGCAGTTTGGAAGGGCGGTGGGACAACTCCTACGAGCAGTACTTC. Translating it yields CASSLEGRWDNSYEQYF.

In nucleotides, the CDR3 is TGCGCCAGCAGCCAAGAAGGAATTAGCCTCGGGCAGCAGTACTTC. Encoded protein: CASSQEGISLGQQYF. V usage is TRBV4-1 and J usage is TRBJ2-7; no reliable D call. Trimming shortened V by 0 bases and J by 8 bases, and 17 bases separated the two germline ends. The CDR3 extends over 15 amino acids. Germline loops: CDR1 MGHRA, CDR2 YSYEKL.

The chain uses TRBV5-1 and TRBJ1-2, with D tentatively TRBD1 (5 bases). The germline V gene has CDR1 SGHRS and CDR2 YFSETQ. V dropped 5 bases and J dropped 4 bases, with 15 bases sitting between them. CDR3 length: 14 residues. CDR3 bases: TGCGCCAGCAGAACCTTTGGGGCGGGCTATGGCTACACCTTC. Amino acid sequence: CASRTFGAGYGYTF.

The V and J genes are TRBV27 and TRBJ2-7; 10 bases map to TRBD2. CDR1 is MNHEY, CDR2 SMNVEV, per germline (reference sequence). The J segment lost 5 bases and the V segment lost 2 bases, leaving 6 bases of the junction unmatched. The CDR3 consists of 15 residues. Written as DNA, the CDR3 is TGTGCCAGCAGTTTAGCTAGCGGGAGTTTCAACGAGCAGTACTTC. Protein sequence: CASSLASGSFNEQYF.